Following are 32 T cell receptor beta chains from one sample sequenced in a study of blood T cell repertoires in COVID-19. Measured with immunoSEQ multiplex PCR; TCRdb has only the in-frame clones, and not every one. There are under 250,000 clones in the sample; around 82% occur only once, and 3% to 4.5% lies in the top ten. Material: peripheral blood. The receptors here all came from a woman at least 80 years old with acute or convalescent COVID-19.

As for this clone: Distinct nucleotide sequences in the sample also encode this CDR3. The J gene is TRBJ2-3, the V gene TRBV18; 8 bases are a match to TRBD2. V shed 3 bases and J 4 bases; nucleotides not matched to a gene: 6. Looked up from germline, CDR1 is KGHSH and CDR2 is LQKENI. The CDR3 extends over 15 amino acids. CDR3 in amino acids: CASSPISGTSDTQYF. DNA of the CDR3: TGTGCCAGCTCACCCATTAGCGGGACCTCAGATACGCAGTATTTT.

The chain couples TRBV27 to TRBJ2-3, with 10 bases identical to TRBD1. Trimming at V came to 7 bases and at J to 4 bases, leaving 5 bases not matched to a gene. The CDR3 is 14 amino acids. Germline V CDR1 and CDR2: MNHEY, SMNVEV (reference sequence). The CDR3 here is CASNRDRGSDTQYF. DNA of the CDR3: TGTGCCAGCAACCGGGACAGGGGCTCAGATACGCAGTATTTT.

The CDR3 sequence: CASSFSENTEAFF. The CDR3 DNA reads TGTGCCAGCAGCTTTTCAGAGAACACTGAAGCTTTCTTT. The rearrangement uses TRBV11-2 and TRBJ1-1, with D unresolved. The V and J ends lost 3 bases and 1 base respectively, with 6 bases between them. The CDR3 covers 13 residues. Germline CDR1 SGHAT, CDR2 FQNNGV.

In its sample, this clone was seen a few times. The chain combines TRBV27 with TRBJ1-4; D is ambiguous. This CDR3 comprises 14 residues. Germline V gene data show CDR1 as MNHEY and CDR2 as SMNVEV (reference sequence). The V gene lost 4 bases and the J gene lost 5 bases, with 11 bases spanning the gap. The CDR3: CASSSGVVNEKLFF. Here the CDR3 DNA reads TGTGCCAGCAGTTCCGGGGTCGTAAATGAAAAACTGTTTTTT.

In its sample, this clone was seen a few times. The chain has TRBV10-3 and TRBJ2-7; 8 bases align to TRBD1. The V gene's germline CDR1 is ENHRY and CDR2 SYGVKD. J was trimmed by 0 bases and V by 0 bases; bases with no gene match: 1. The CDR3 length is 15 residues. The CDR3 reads CAISESTGVSYEQYF. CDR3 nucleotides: TGTGCCATCAGTGAGTCGACAGGGGTCTCCTACGAGCAGTACTTC.

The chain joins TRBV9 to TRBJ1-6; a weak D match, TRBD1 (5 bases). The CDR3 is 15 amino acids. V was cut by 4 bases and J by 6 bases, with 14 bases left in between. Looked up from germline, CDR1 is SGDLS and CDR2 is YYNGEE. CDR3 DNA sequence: TGTGCCAGCAGCACCGCGACTAGGGGTAATTCACCCCTCCACTTT. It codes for CASSTATRGNSPLHF.

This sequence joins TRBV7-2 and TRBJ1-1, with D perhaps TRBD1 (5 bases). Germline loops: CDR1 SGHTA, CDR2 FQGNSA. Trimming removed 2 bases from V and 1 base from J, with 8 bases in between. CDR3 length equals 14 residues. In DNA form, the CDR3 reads TGTGCCAGCAGCTTAATAGGGGAGAACACTGAAGCTTTCTTT. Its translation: CASSLIGENTEAFF. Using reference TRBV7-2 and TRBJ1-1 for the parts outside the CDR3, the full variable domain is GAGVSQSPSNKVTEKGKDVELRCDPISGHTALYWYRQSLGQGLEFLIYFQGNSAPDKSGLPSDRFSAERTGGSVSTLTIQRTQQEDSAVYLCASSLIGENTEAFFGQGTRLTVV.

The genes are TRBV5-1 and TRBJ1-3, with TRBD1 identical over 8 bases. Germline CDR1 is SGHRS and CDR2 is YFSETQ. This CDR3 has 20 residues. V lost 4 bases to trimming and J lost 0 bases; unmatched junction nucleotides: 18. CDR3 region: CASSPKFSGGPDNSGNTIYF. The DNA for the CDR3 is TGCGCCAGCAGCCCAAAATTCTCAGGGGGCCCTGATAACTCTGGAAACACCATATATTTT.

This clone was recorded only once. DNA of the CDR3: TGTGCCAGCAGCTTGATGGAAAGGGGCACTGAAGCTTTCTTT. Residues: CASSLMERGTEAFF. J is TRBJ1-1 and V is TRBV5-5; D possibly corresponds to TRBD1 (5 bases). The V gene lost 1 base and the J gene lost 4 bases, with 11 bases spanning the gap. The V gene's germline CDR1 is SGHKS and CDR2 YYEKEE (reference sequence). The CDR3 contains 14 residues.

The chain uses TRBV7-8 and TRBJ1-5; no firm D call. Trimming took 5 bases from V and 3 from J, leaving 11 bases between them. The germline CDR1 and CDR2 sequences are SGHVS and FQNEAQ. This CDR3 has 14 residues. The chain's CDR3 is CASSGQDYNQPQHF. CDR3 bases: TGTGCCAGCAGCGGGCAGGACTACAATCAGCCCCAGCATTTT.

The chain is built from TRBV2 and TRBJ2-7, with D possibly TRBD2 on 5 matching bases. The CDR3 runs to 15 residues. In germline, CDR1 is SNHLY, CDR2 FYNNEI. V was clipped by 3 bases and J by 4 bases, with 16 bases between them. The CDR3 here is CASSDRPRGTYEQYF. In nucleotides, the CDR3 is TGTGCCAGCAGTGATAGACCCCGGGGAACTTACGAGCAGTACTTC.

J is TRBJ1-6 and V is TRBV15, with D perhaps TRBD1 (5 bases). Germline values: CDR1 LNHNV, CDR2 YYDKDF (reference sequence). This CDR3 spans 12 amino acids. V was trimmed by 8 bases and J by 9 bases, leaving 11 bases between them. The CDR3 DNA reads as TGTGCCACCGGGGCCTTTAGTTCACCCCTCCACTTT. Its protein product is CATGAFSSPLHF.

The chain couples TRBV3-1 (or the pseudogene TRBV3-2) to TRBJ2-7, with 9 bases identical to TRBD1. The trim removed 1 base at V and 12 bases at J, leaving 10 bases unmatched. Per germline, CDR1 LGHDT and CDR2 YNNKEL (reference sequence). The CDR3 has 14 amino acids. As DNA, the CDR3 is TGTGCCAGCAGCCAAGTTAGGAACAGGGGGCAAAGGTACTTC. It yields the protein CASSQVRNRGQRYF.

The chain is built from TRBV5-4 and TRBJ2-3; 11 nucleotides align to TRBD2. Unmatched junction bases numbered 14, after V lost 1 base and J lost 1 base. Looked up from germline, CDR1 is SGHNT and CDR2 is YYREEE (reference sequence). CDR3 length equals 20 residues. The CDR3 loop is CASSLPHTSGGTSRTDTQYF. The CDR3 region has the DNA TGTGCCAGCAGCTTGCCTCACACTAGCGGGGGCACATCACGCACAGATACGCAGTATTTT.

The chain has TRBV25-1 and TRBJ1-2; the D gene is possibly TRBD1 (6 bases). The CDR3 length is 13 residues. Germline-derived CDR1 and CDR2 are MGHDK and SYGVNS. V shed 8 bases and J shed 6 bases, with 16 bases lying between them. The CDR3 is CASRAGQHHGYTF. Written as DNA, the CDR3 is TGTGCCAGCCGAGCAGGACAGCACCATGGCTACACCTTC.

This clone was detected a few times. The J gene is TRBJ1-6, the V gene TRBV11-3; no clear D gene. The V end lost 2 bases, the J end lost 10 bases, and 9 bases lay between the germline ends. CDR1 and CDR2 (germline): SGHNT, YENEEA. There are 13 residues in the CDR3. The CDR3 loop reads CASSLLPTSPLHF. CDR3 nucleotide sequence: TGTGCCAGCAGCTTACTGCCTACCTCACCCCTCCACTTT.

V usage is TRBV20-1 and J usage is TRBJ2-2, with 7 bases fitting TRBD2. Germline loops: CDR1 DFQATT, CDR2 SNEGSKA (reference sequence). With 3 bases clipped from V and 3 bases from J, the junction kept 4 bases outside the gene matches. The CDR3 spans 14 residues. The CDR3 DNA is TGCAGTGCTAGTGGCGGGGGTTACACCGGGGAGCTGTTTTTT. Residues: CSASGGGYTGELFF.

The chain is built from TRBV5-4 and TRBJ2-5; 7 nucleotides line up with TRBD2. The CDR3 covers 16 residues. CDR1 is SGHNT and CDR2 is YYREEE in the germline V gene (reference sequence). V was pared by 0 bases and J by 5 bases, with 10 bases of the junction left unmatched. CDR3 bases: TGTGCCAGCAGCTTGGCCGGTGGGGGAGGGGCGGAGACCCAGTACTTC. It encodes CASSLAGGGGAETQYF.

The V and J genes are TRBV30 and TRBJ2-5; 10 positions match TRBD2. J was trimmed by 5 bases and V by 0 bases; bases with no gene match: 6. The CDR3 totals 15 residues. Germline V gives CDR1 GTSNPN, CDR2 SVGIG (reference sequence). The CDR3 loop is CAWSVGLAGVETQYF. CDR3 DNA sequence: TGTGCCTGGAGTGTAGGTCTAGCGGGGGTGGAGACCCAGTACTTC.

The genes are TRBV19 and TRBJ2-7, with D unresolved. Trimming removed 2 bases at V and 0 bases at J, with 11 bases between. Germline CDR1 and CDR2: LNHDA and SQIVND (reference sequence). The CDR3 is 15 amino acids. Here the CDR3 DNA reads TGTGCCAGTAGTATAACCCGCAGAAGCTCCTACGAGCAGTACTTC. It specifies CASSITRRSSYEQYF.

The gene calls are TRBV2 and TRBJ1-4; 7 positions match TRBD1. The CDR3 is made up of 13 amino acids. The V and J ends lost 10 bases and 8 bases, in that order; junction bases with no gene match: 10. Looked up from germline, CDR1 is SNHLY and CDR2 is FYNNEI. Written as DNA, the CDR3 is TGTGCCATCTCCCGGGACAGTAGGGAAAAACTGTTTTTT. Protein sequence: CAISRDSREKLFF.

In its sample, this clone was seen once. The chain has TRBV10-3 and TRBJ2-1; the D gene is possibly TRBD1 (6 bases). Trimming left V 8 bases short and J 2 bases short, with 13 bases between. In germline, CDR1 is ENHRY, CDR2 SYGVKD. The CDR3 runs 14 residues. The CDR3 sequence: CAIGRDTTYNEQFF. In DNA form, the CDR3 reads TGTGCCATCGGAAGGGACACAACCTACAATGAGCAGTTCTTC.

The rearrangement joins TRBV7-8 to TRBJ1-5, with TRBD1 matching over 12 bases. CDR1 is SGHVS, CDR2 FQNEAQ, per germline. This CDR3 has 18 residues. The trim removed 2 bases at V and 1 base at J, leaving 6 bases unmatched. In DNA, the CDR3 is TGTGCCAGCAGCTTAAGGGACAGGGGGCCGGTGAGCAATCAGCCCCAGCATTTT. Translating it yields CASSLRDRGPVSNQPQHF.

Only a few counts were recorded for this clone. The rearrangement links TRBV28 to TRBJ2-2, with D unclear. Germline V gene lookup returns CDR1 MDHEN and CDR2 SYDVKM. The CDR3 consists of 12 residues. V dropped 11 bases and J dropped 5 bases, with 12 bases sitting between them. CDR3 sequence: CASAVTTGELFF. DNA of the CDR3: TGTGCCTCGGCAGTGACTACCGGGGAGCTGTTTTTT.

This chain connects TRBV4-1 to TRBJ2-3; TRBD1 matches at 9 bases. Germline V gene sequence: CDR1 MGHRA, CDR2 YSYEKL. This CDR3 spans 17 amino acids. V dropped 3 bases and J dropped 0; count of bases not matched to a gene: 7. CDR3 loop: CASSQLPTGGSTDTQYF. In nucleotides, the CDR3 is TGCGCCAGCAGCCAGCTTCCGACAGGGGGTAGCACAGATACGCAGTATTTT.

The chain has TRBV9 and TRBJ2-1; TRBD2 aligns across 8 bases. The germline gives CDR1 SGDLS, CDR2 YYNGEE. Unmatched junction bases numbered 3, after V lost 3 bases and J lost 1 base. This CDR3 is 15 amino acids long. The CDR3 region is CASSARGGSYNEQFF. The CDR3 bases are TGTGCCAGCAGCGCACGCGGGGGGTCCTACAATGAGCAGTTCTTC. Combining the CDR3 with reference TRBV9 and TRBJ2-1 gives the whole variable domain DSGVTQTPKHLITATGQRVTLRCSPRSGDLSVYWYQQSLDQGLQFLIQYYNGEERAKGNILERFSAQQFPDLHSELNLSSLELGDSALYFCASSARGGSYNEQFFGPGTRLTVL.

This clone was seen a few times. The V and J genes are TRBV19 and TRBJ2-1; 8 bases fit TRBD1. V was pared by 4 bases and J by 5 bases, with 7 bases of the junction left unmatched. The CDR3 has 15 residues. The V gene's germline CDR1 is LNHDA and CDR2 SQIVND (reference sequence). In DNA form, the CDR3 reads TGTGCCAGTAGTACGGACAGGGCCTCTCACAATGAGCAGTTCTTC. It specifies CASSTDRASHNEQFF.

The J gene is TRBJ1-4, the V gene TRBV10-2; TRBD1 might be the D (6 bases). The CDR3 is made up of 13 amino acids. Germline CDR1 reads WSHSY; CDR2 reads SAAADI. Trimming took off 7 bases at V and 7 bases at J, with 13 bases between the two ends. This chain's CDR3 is CASKGRGGEKLFF. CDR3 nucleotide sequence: TGCGCCAGCAAAGGCAGAGGGGGTGAAAAACTGTTTTTT.

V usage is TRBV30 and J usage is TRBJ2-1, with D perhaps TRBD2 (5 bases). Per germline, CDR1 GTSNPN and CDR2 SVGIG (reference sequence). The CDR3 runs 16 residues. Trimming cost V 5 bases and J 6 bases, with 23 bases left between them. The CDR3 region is CAWAPFIGMGSNEQFF. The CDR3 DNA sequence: TGTGCCTGGGCCCCTTTCATAGGTATGGGGAGCAATGAGCAGTTCTTC.

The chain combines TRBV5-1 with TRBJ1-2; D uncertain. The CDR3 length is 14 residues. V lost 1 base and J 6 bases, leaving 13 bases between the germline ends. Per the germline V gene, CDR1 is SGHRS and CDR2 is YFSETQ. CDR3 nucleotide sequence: TGCGCCAGCAGCTTGCAAAGTGAGTCCGATGGCTACACCTTC. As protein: CASSLQSESDGYTF.

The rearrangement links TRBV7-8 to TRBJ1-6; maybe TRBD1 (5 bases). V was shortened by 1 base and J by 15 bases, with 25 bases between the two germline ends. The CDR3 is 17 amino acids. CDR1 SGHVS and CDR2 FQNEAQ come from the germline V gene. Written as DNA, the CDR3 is TGTGCCAGCAGCTTAGATGAAAGACAGCCATACCTTAGGGGCCTCCACTTT. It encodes CASSLDERQPYLRGLHF.

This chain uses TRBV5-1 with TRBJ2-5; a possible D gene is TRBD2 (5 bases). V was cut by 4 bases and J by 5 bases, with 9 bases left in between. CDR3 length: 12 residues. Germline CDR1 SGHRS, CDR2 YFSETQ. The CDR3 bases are TGCGCCAGCAGCGGAGGCGAGGAGACCCAGTACTTC. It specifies CASSGGEETQYF.